This T cell receptor (beta chain) was identified in a study of cytomegalovirus exposure and HLA in healthy donors (dated by TCRdb to the late 2010s). Regarding the research as a whole: An earlier analysis of several hundred of the donors reported about 260 Gb of sequence data and some 110 million unique TCR beta sequences obtained from some 170 million T cells. In the later analysis, no new phenotypic data were used to find candidate immune exposures; instead, reliance was placed on TCR beta sequences and their occurrence across donors. To predict cytomegalovirus infection status, the study brought together high-throughput TCR immunosequencing, statistical association of individual TCRs with disease status, and machine learning. A later genetic analysis used genome-wide SNP genotypes for 398 of the 666 donors, treating that subset as a discovery cohort. A later analysis re-analyzed previously published TCR beta repertoires from 550 to 700 donors and added high-resolution HLA genotyping to study TCR occurrence patterns. Both class I and class II loci were covered by HLA typing, at four-digit resolution. The genetic ancestry cluster associated with self-reported Caucasian donors included around 76% of the roughly 400 genotyped donors. The study used immunosequencing to profile the T cell repertoires of approximately 640 subjects and linked those repertoires to cytomegalovirus serostatus. The aim of the study was to test whether cataloging public T cell receptors could identify signatures of past pathogen exposure. All discovery cohort repertoires had been generated using a single sequencing platform. Across roughly 420 genotyped donors of the cohort, an average of about 240,000 unique TCR beta nucleotide sequences per donor were sequenced, and roughly a sixth of those sequences were non-productive. About 300 gigabases of sequencing data and 70 million to 85 million unique TCR sequences were included in an early release covering over 600 HLA-typed donors. Because of strong linkage in the cohort, five DR-DQ haplotypes were treated as single units for association and clustering. Along with the approximately 620-subject first cohort, a separate validation cohort of over a hundred different subjects was used. In an earlier analysis of 587 of the donors, high-throughput TCR beta sequencing was used to judge whether each TCR beta V gene segment behaved as functional or pseudogenic. Alongside the repertoire data, information on donor age, sex, ethnicity and CMV serostatus was compiled. The number of typed donors differed by locus: roughly 620-640 for A, B, C, DRB1 and DQB1; some 500 for DQA1; 606 for DPA1; and 450 to 480 for DPB1. The paper as a whole reports these results and caveats: Most CMV-associated TCR beta chains appeared to be HLA-restricted in a later analysis, and the HLA associations seemed to be driven largely by CMV exposure. When HLA alleles, especially DR and DQ, strongly co-occurred, TCR associations were difficult to assign to individual alleles. A cluster of highly shared sequence variants was judged likely to represent a technical artifact of the sequencing pipeline. A later genetic analysis associated a missense DCLRE1C variant with V-gene and J-gene trimming of TCR beta chains, and an independent cohort replicated the association. Because HLA typing was unavailable for some donors at each locus, only the typed subset was used in association tests. In a later genetic analysis, fewer N-insertions in productive TCRs were reported among donors in an Asian-associated ancestry cluster than the 666-donor mean. Linkage disequilibrium might explain the correlated functional status among segregating V segments, but an unknown experimental factor could not be excluded. In the study, around 150 TCR beta chains were listed as associated with cytomegalovirus. In this cohort, only TCR beta chains were sequenced, and detectable features were limited by the absence of alpha or paired-chain data. According to a later analysis, TCR association rates differed among HLA loci, with DRB1 alleles showing the most associated TCRs and HLA-C alleles showing the fewest. A later analysis found that HLA-associated TCR beta chains were more clonally expanded and had lower generation probabilities than equally common non-associated chains. Most TCR sequences were observed very rarely across donors, whereas some public TCRs were present in many individuals. A later analysis associated about 17,000 TCR beta sequences with specific HLA alleles at a false discovery rate of 0.05. An earlier analysis of approximately 500 of the donors showed that most TCR beta V segments appeared in productive rearrangements either about 87% or about 30% of the time, which broadly matched IMGT annotations. A further reported finding was that TCR beta sequences accurately predicted the HLA-A and HLA-B alleles for most subjects in the first cohort. According to a later analysis, parvovirus B19, influenza, CMV and Epstein-Barr virus appeared linked to several top co-occurrence clusters. The classifier was reported to diagnose cytomegalovirus status with high specificity and sensitivity in both the original cohort and the validation cohort. A few of the identified cytomegalovirus-associated TCR beta chains were confirmed in vitro to be specific for cytomegalovirus antigens. Presence/absence analyses assumed roughly uniform sequencing depth across donors, an assumption that may not hold. The earlier analysis of 587 of the donors excluded seventeen rarely observed V segments, including chromosome 9 orphons, because counts were too low. CMV serostatus was the only immune exposure information available for the cohort. According to the authors, the approach could potentially be generalized to other disease states and immunological phenotypes.

The cohort consisted of some 670 healthy bone marrow donors. At the time of sampling, every cohort member was nominally healthy, though immune exposures that went unrecorded were likely present. The donor tested CMV seropositive and was one of the 289 seropositive cohort members. Every donor gave a peripheral blood sample, and the peripheral blood mononuclear cells from that sample were used for TCR beta sequencing. The Qiagen DNeasy Blood Extraction Kit was used to extract genomic DNA from the blood cell samples. Library preparation used the immunoSEQ multiplex PCR assay. A mixture of 60 forward primers for TCR Vbeta segments and 13 reverse primers for TCR Jbeta segments was used in the multiplex PCR. Amplification of the CDR3 region of rearranged TCR beta genes was performed with a multiplex PCR assay on genomic DNA. The amplified TCR beta libraries were sequenced on the Illumina HiSeq System as 87-base-pair reads. The study's processing was this. A later analysis counted about 80 million unique TCR beta chains across the 500 to 850 repertoires, and roughly 9.9 million of these chains were shared by at least two donors. A nearest-neighbor algorithm error-corrected the raw reads and collapsed the reads into unique sequences, merging closely related sequences to remove PCR and sequencing errors. V, D and J gene segments were assigned by aligning CDR3 sequences to IMGT reference sequences. For a sequence to be retained, at least a six-nucleotide match to both a V gene segment and a J gene segment was required. A rearrangement was called productive if the CDR3 had no stop codons and remained in frame with V and J, and every other rearrangement was called non-productive. Following IMGT convention, CDR3 was defined as the stretch from the second conserved V-encoded cysteine to the conserved J-encoded phenylalanine. The earlier analysis of a few hundred of the donors excluded any sequence lacking an unambiguous match to a single V gene segment. In an earlier analysis of about 590 of the donors, a V segment was called functional when productive rearrangements were above 56.7%, and segregating when the standard deviation between donors exceeded 5%. To diagnose cytomegalovirus status from the catalog of TCR beta chain sequences, a statistical classification framework was built. In a later analysis, TCR nucleotide sequences were compared against IMGT/GENE-DB human TR gene sequences so that V and J genes could be assigned. In a later analysis, CDR3 sequences and most-parsimonious VDJ recombination scenarios were assigned using the TCRdist pipeline. A later analysis defined each TCR beta chain by its CDR3 amino acid sequence plus V-gene family, and excluded reads lacking a unique V-gene family. To address suspected cross-contamination and a sequencing artifact, a later analysis removed 592 highly shared, low-generation-probability nucleotide sequences. A later analysis calculated a clonal expansion index for each public chain from normalized within-repertoire ranks of inferred template counts. In a later analysis, generation probabilities were computed with a VDJ recombination model fitted to out-of-frame rearrangements, and the resulting probabilities were checked against IGoR. In a later analysis, hypergeometric tests were used to score TCR-TCR, TCR-HLA and TCR-CMV co-occurrence, with a repertoire-size bias correction applied to TCR pairs. To estimate false discovery rates, a later analysis permuted the HLA or CMV assignments 20 times. In a later analysis, co-occurring TCRs were grouped using DBSCAN, with TCRdist sequence similarity added in when clustering inside HLA-allele-positive subsets. Repertoires with fewer than 30,000 or more than 120,000 public chains were left out of co-occurrence clustering, as were about 5 repertoires with anomalous nucleotide sharing. Sourced from immuneACCESS, this table was stored by TCRdb with only in-frame sequences that have V and J called. A share of the clones is absent; for the studies checked, an unresolved V gene accounts for under half, and the remainder has no known explanation. V and J calls and clone size follow that table, whereas D and trimming were derived from the DNA. Recorded for this sample are about 150,000 clones; about 64% of them occurred a single time. The ten most abundant clones make up approximately 6.6% of the sample.

This clone was counted a few times. Its antigen specificity is not known. Base qualities are not recorded, but no much larger clone differs from it by a single base. Specimen: PBMCs. The receptor was derived from an older woman in good health and CMV-seropositive.

The DNA is as follows: TGCAGCGTTGGGACTAGCGTGGAGCAGTTCTTC. Translated, it gives CSVGTSVEQFF. The receptor chain draws on TRBV29-1 and TRBJ2-1, with TRBD2 matching 9 junction bases. Looking up the germline V gene yields CDR1 SQVTM and CDR2 ANQGSEA. Here V drops 4 bases and J drops 10 bases, and the junction holds 2 bases not matched to any gene. Including the terminal cysteine and phenylalanine, the CDR3 comprises 11 residues. Only the CDR3 portion is preserved as DNA: 33 bases, with reading frame beginning at the first base.